The next 10 T cell receptor beta chains were all read from a single sample in a study of blood T cells in healthy people across ages. For the second PCR, which ran for roughly 7 to 11 cycles, a sample-barcoded 5' primer and a J-beta primer mix were used. TCRdb independently ran MiXCR on the 5' RACE reads; one entry per CDR3 protein. The table includes more than 650,000 distinct CDR3 sequences, 22% detected once. Sequenced input: blood. The receptors originated from a man aged 65 to 85 in good health.

The V call is TRBV10-3, the J call TRBJ1-1, with 9 positions matching TRBD1. The CDR3 sequence is 13 residues long. Unmatched junction bases numbered 7, after V lost 6 bases and J lost 8 bases. Germline loops: CDR1 ENHRY, CDR2 SYGVKD. The CDR3 DNA follows: TGTGCCATCAGCGCGGACAGGGGAATGGAAGCTTTCTTT. It translates to CAISADRGMEAFF.

This clonotype was found once. A much larger clonotype is one base distant, so this may be a read error. The V call is TRBV29-1, the J call TRBJ2-4; D is perhaps TRBD1 (6 bases). Trimming left V 6 bases short and J 12 bases short, with 18 bases between. Germline V gene lookup returns CDR1 SQVTM and CDR2 ANQGSEA. CDR3 length equals 12 residues. CDR3 nucleotides: TGCAGCGTCAATGGCAGGGGATTACCTCAGTACTTC. It encodes CSVNGRGLPQYF.

CDR3 in amino acids: CASSPRGFGTGELFF. In DNA form, the CDR3 reads TGTGCCAGCAGCCCGAGGGGGTTTGGCACCGGGGAGCTGTTTTTT. The chain is built from TRBV7-7 and TRBJ2-2, with D possibly matching TRBD1 (6 bases). Germline V gene data show CDR1 as SSHAT and CDR2 as FNYEAQ (reference sequence). Trimming took off 5 bases at V and 4 bases at J, with 14 bases between the two ends. The CDR3 extends over 15 amino acids.

This clonotype was found a few times. The chain couples TRBV5-1 to TRBJ1-2; unclear D gene. Looked up from germline, CDR1 is SGHRS and CDR2 is YFSETQ. Trimming cost V 4 bases and J 7 bases, with 14 bases left between them. The CDR3 runs 13 residues. The CDR3 loop reads CASSLHADGGYTF. In DNA, the CDR3 is TGCGCCAGCAGCCTACACGCAGATGGTGGCTACACCTTC.

The rearrangement uses TRBV7-2 and TRBJ2-3, with D tentatively TRBD2 (6 bases). CDR1 and CDR2 (germline): SGHTA, FQGNSA. This CDR3 region has 15 residues. Deletions cut 0 bases from V and 5 bases from J, with 12 bases between. The CDR3 DNA sequence: TGTGCCAGCAGCTTAGCGGGACTGAGGGGAGATACGCAGTATTTT. Translated: CASSLAGLRGDTQYF. Full variable domain (missing parts from reference TRBV7-2 and TRBJ2-3): GAGVSQSPSNKVTEKGKDVELRCDPISGHTALYWYRQSLGQGLEFLIYFQGNSAPDKSGLPSDRFSAERTGGSVSTLTIQRTQQEDSAVYLCASSLAGLRGDTQYFGPGTRLTVL.

This clonotype was seen at least ten times. V gene TRBV28 combines with J gene TRBJ2-3, with D hard to call. V lost 4 bases to trimming and J lost 2 bases, with 7 bases between them. The CDR3 runs to 13 residues. Germline assignment: CDR1 MDHEN and CDR2 SYDVKM. The CDR3 DNA sequence: TGTGCCAGCAGTTACCCAAACACAGATACGCAGTATTTT. It is translated as CASSYPNTDTQYF. The whole variable domain, remainder taken from reference TRBV28 and TRBJ2-3, is DVKVTQSSRYLVKRTGEKVFLECVQDMDHENMFWYRQDPGLGLRLIYFSYDVKMKEKGDIPEGYSVSREKKERFSLILESASTNQTSMYLCASSYPNTDTQYFGPGTRLTVL.

This clonotype showed up just once. Given a much more abundant clone one base away, this may be a read error. The chain recombines TRBV27 with TRBJ2-3; no clear D. Germline V gives CDR1 MNHEY, CDR2 SMNVEV (reference sequence). The CDR3 sequence is 14 residues long. The CDR3 nucleotides are TGTGCCAGCAGTTTGCAAGGGCGCACAGATGCGCAGTATTTT. Its translation: CASSLQGRTDAQYF.

This clonotype was found many times. The gene calls are TRBV18 and TRBJ1-2, with D unresolved. This CDR3 region has 14 residues. CDR1 is KGHSH and CDR2 is LQKENI in the germline V gene. V was trimmed by 1 base and J by 4 bases, leaving 10 bases between them. The CDR3 protein is CASSPLREGYGYTF. The DNA of the CDR3 is TGTGCCAGCTCACCACTGAGGGAGGGCTATGGCTACACCTTC.

The chain recombines TRBV6-6 with TRBJ1-1; D is ambiguous. Trimming took 5 bases from V and 8 from J, leaving 12 bases between them. This CDR3 contains 12 residues. Germline V gene data show CDR1 as MNHNY and CDR2 as SVGAGI (reference sequence). The CDR3 DNA reads TGTGCCAGCAGTGGAGTGGGCCTCGAAGCTTTCTTT. It encodes CASSGVGLEAFF.

This clonotype was seen many times. The chain has TRBV19 and TRBJ1-5; weak D call: TRBD1 (6 bases). Germline CDR1 LNHDA, CDR2 SQIVND (reference sequence). The length of the CDR3 is 13 residues. The germline V and J ends were trimmed by 7 bases and 7 bases, with 14 bases remaining between them. CDR3 in DNA: TGTGCCAGTACCGGGGGGGCACGGCAGCCCCAGCATTTT. Translating it yields CASTGGARQPQHF.